One sample yielded the 30 T cell receptor beta chains listed below, sequenced in a study of T cell changes during pregnancy in multiple sclerosis. TCRdb's table, derived via immunoSEQ multiplex PCR, lists solely in-frame clones and lacks some. The table has approximately 100,000 clones, less than 95% seen once. The sample consisted of peripheral blood, taken after pregnancy. Every receptor here comes from a female donor with multiple sclerosis, enrolled in a pregnancy study.

This clone showed up just once. Other DNA sequences from this sample encode an identical CDR3 as well. The chain links TRBV7-9 to TRBJ2-7, with 11 bases that match TRBD1. The CDR3 is 14 amino acids. Germline CDR1 reads SEHNR; CDR2 reads FQNEAQ (reference sequence). The junction had 4 bases not matched to a gene; V was cut back by 6 bases and J by 3 bases. The CDR3 here is CASSFGTGGYEQYF. The CDR3 bases are TGTGCCAGCAGTTTCGGGACAGGGGGCTACGAGCAGTACTTC.

The chain combines TRBV7-9 with TRBJ2-5; TRBD1 matches at 9 bases. The CDR3 totals 15 residues. The V gene end was trimmed by 4 bases and the J gene end by 4 bases; junction bases not matched to a gene: 7. Germline V gene lookup returns CDR1 SEHNR and CDR2 FQNEAQ (reference sequence). CDR3 coding DNA: TGTGCCAGCAGCTCCACCTTGACAGGGGGAGAGACCCAGTACTTC. Translating gives CASSSTLTGGETQYF.

This chain joins TRBV21-1 and TRBJ1-2; the DNA was not used to check the table's D call, TRBD1. TRBV21-1 is an annotated pseudogene. This CDR3 is built from 16 residues. The CDR3 DNA sequence: TGTGCCAGCAGCAAAGCGGCTTGGGGGACAGTCTATGGCTACACCTTC. Protein product: CASSKAAWGTVYGYTF.

The chain combines TRBV18 with TRBJ2-7; no definite D call. The length of the CDR3 is 15 residues. The germline V gene has CDR1 KGHSH and CDR2 LQKENI. V gave up 2 bases and J gave up 0 bases, with 11 bases separating them. As DNA, the CDR3 is TGTGCCAGCTCACCATTGGCGGAGAGCTCCTACGAGCAGTACTTC. As protein: CASSPLAESSYEQYF. Full variable domain (missing parts from reference TRBV18 and TRBJ2-7): NAGVMQNPRHLVRRRGQEARLRCSPMKGHSHVYWYRQLPEEGLKFMVYLQKENIIDESGMPKERFSAEFPKEGPSILRIQQVVRGDSAAYFCASSPLAESSYEQYFGPGTRLTVT.

The rearrangement links TRBV18 to TRBJ2-2; D remains ambiguous. V was shortened by 6 bases and J by 1 base, with 12 bases between the two germline ends. The CDR3 has 15 residues. Looked up from germline, CDR1 is KGHSH and CDR2 is LQKENI. The CDR3 reads CASSPISQNTGELFF. The DNA of the CDR3 is TGTGCCAGCTCGCCCATAAGCCAGAACACCGGGGAGCTGTTTTTT.

This clone occurred a few times. This chain joins TRBV28 and TRBJ1-5; 8 bases fit TRBD1. V gave up 4 bases and J gave up 6 bases; unmatched junction bases: 8. In germline, CDR1 is MDHEN, CDR2 SYDVKM. The CDR3 covers 15 residues. The CDR3 reads CASSSAGGEAQPQHF. CDR3 DNA: TGTGCCAGCAGTTCAGCAGGGGGCGAGGCTCAGCCCCAGCATTTT.

The genes are TRBV2 and TRBJ2-7; the D gene is possibly TRBD1 (5 bases). The V gene's germline CDR1 is SNHLY and CDR2 FYNNEI. Trimming stripped 3 bases from V and 2 bases from J, with 17 bases between. The CDR3 is 16 residues long. The CDR3 here is CASSDALQGSPYEQYF. Here the CDR3 DNA reads TGTGCCAGCAGTGACGCCCTTCAGGGAAGCCCCTACGAGCAGTACTTC.

V gene TRBV19 combines with J gene TRBJ2-2; TRBD1 agrees at 7 bases. V was clipped by 2 bases and J by 6 bases; unmatched bases: 3. Germline CDR1 LNHDA, CDR2 SQIVND (reference sequence). The CDR3 totals 14 residues. The CDR3 DNA is TGTGCCAGTAGTATAAGTCAGGGGGCCGGGGAGCTGTTTTTT. Translation gives CASSISQGAGELFF.

This chain links TRBV5-1 with TRBJ2-1; maybe TRBD2 (5 bases). CDR3 length: 16 residues. With 1 base removed from V and 0 bases from J, the gap between germline ends came to 11 bases. The germline CDR1 and CDR2 sequences are SGHRS and YFSETQ. This chain's CDR3 is CASSLSGESSYNEQFF. The CDR3 DNA sequence: TGCGCCAGCAGCTTGTCCGGGGAGAGCTCCTACAATGAGCAGTTCTTC.

The rearrangement uses TRBV20-1 and TRBJ1-1; D uncertain. The length of the CDR3 is 11 residues. Germline V gene data show CDR1 as DFQATT and CDR2 as SNEGSKA (reference sequence). The ends were cut back, 5 bases at V and 5 bases at J, with 9 bases in the middle. This CDR3 is CSASLRTEAFF. CDR3 sequence (DNA): TGCAGTGCTTCCCTCAGGACTGAAGCTTTCTTT.

This clone is a singleton in its sample. The chain joins TRBV30 to TRBJ2-7; TRBD1 matches at 7 bases. Germline lookup yields CDR1 GTSNPN and CDR2 SVGIG (reference sequence). The CDR3 sequence is 14 residues long. The V segment lost 4 bases and the J segment 2 bases; nucleotides outside the gene matches: 8. Here the CDR3 reads CAWTRQGVTYEQYF. The CDR3, as DNA: TGTGCCTGGACAAGACAGGGTGTCACCTACGAGCAGTACTTC.

This rearrangement joins TRBV18 to TRBJ2-7; 7 bases line up with TRBD1. Trimming cost V 3 bases and J 0 bases; bases outside gene matches: 8. Germline lookup yields CDR1 KGHSH and CDR2 LQKENI. This CDR3 has 16 residues. The CDR3 coding sequence is TGTGCCAGCTCACCCATACAGGGGCCCCTCTCCTACGAGCAGTACTTC. Translation gives CASSPIQGPLSYEQYF.

The V call is TRBV2, the J call TRBJ2-4; D might be TRBD2 (5 bases). The V gene lost 4 bases and the J gene lost 0 bases, with 7 bases spanning the gap. Germline CDR1 and CDR2: SNHLY and FYNNEI. The CDR3 loop spans 14 amino acids. DNA for the CDR3: TGTGCCAGCAGTGCCGGGGTAGCCAAAAACATTCAGTACTTC. Amino acids: CASSAGVAKNIQYF.

The V gene is TRBV9, the J gene TRBJ2-5; 8 bases map to TRBD2. Germline V CDR1 and CDR2: SGDLS, YYNGEE. The V and J ends lost 0 bases and 5 bases, in that order; junction bases with no gene match: 9. The CDR3 is made up of 16 amino acids. The CDR3 sequence is CASSVVSSGPLETQYF. DNA for the CDR3: TGTGCCAGCAGCGTAGTGTCTAGCGGGCCTCTTGAGACCCAGTACTTC.

The chain combines TRBV9 with TRBJ2-1, with 8 bases lining up with TRBD2. In germline, CDR1 is SGDLS, CDR2 YYNGEE. This CDR3 is built from 14 residues. V gave up 4 bases and J gave up 4 bases; unmatched junction bases: 4. CDR3 in DNA: TGTGCCAGCAGCCCGGGGGGGCAGTACAATGAGCAGTTCTTC. Its protein is CASSPGGQYNEQFF.

The gene calls are TRBV5-5 and TRBJ2-1; TRBD1 aligns across 12 bases. The CDR3 is 16 amino acids. The V and J ends lost 4 bases and 9 bases, in that order; junction bases with no gene match: 11. The V gene's germline CDR1 is SGHKS and CDR2 YYEKEE (reference sequence). In DNA, the CDR3 is TGTGCCAGCAGCACCCCCTCCGGGACAGGGGGCGTTGAGCAGTTCTTC. Its protein is CASSTPSGTGGVEQFF.

The CDR3 DNA reads TGCGCCAGCAGCTTGCGGCTAGCGGGGACCAATGAGCAGTTCTTC. Its translation is CASSLRLAGTNEQFF. This sequence joins TRBV5-1 and TRBJ2-1; TRBD2 aligns across 9 bases. After removal of 1 base from V and 6 bases from J, the junction contained 5 bases not matched to a gene. CDR3 length equals 15 residues. Germline CDR1 is SGHRS and CDR2 is YFSETQ. Complete variable domain (other parts from reference TRBV5-1 and TRBJ2-1): KAGVTQTPRYLIKTRGQQVTLSCSPISGHRSVSWYQQTPGQGLQFLFEYFSETQRNKGNFPGRFSGRQFSNSRSEMNVSTLELGDSALYLCASSLRLAGTNEQFFGPGTRLTVL.

The V gene is TRBV5-8, the J gene TRBJ1-2; D perhaps matches TRBD1 (5 bases). V lost 4 bases, J lost 0 bases, and 22 bases lay in between. The V gene's germline CDR1 is SGHTS and CDR2 YDEGEE. The CDR3 spans 18 residues. The CDR3 DNA follows: TGTGCCAGCAGCGCCTCCGGGACTCCGAACCTCTCTAACTATGGCTACACCTTC. As protein: CASSASGTPNLSNYGYTF. Using reference TRBV5-8 and TRBJ1-2 for the parts outside the CDR3, the full variable domain is EAGVTQSPTHLIKTRGQQATLRCSPISGHTSVYWYQQALGLGLQFLLWYDEGEERNRGNFPPRFSGRQFPNYSSELNVNALELEDSALYLCASSASGTPNLSNYGYTFGSGTRLTVV.

This clone was seen a single time. The chain combines TRBV5-5 with TRBJ1-1, with D perhaps TRBD1 (6 bases). Between the trimmed V and J ends, which lost 0 bases and 1 base, there was a span of 13 bases. The CDR3 covers 16 residues. Germline values: CDR1 SGHKS, CDR2 YYEKEE (reference sequence). CDR3 coding DNA: TGTGCCAGCAGCTTGGACAGGGCTATAAGGAACACTGAAGCTTTCTTT. It translates to CASSLDRAIRNTEAFF.

This chain uses TRBV7-6 with TRBJ1-2, with D possibly matching TRBD1 (6 bases). The V and J ends lost 3 bases and 4 bases respectively, with 15 bases between them. The CDR3 is 15 amino acids. Germline CDR1 reads SGHVS; CDR2 reads FNYEAQ. For the CDR3, the DNA is TGTGCCAGCAGCTTTAGCCGGGACATAGTCTATGGCTACACCTTC. Its translation is CASSFSRDIVYGYTF.

This rearrangement joins TRBV19 to TRBJ2-5; 15 bases agree with TRBD2. V lost 6 bases and J lost 2; bases outside the gene matches: 10. Germline loops: CDR1 LNHDA, CDR2 SQIVND (reference sequence). The CDR3 runs 18 residues. CDR3 nucleotides: TGTGCCAGTAGCGTCGGACTAGCGGGAGGGCCAGGGCAAGAGACCCAGTACTTC. Translated: CASSVGLAGGPGQETQYF.

This chain connects TRBV2 to TRBJ1-1; TRBD1 might be the D (6 bases). CDR3 length equals 15 residues. Trimming pared 7 bases from V and 0 bases from J, leaving 15 bases between. Per the germline V gene, CDR1 is SNHLY and CDR2 is FYNNEI. CDR3 DNA: TGTGCCAGCAATGGGCGGGGGGCGATGAACACTGAAGCTTTCTTT. This codes for CASNGRGAMNTEAFF.

To note about this clone: An end of the junction differs from the germline gene, which may be a read error. J is TRBJ1-6 and V is TRBV30; D ambiguous. The CDR3 is made up of 13 amino acids. Per germline, CDR1 GTSNPN and CDR2 SVGIG (reference sequence). CDR3 loop: CAWSASHNSPLHF. The CDR3 nucleotides read TGTGCCTGGAGTGCCTCCCATAATTCACCCCTCCACTTT.

The chain joins TRBV11-2 to TRBJ2-7, with TRBD1 matching over 8 bases. V was clipped by 4 bases and J by 3 bases; unmatched bases: 11. CDR3 size: 16 residues. CDR1 and CDR2 from the germline V gene are SGHAT and FQNNGV. CDR3 sequence (DNA): TGTGCCAGCAGCTGGGGCGGACAGGGCCAGGGCTACGAGCAGTACTTC. Translated, it gives CASSWGGQGQGYEQYF.

The chain has TRBV2 and TRBJ2-2, with TRBD2 as a possible D gene (5 bases). The CDR3 loop spans 16 amino acids. CDR1 is SNHLY and CDR2 is FYNNEI in the germline V gene. Trimming shortened V by 4 bases and J by 1 base, and 13 bases separated the two germline ends. This CDR3 is CASSGSAGVNTGELFF. CDR3 sequence (DNA): TGTGCCAGCAGTGGAAGCGCCGGGGTGAACACCGGGGAGCTGTTTTTT.

This clone occurred many times. The chain links TRBV29-1 to TRBJ1-2, with 7 bases aligning to TRBD1. Germline CDR1 reads SQVTM; CDR2 reads ANQGSEA. Trimming took 7 bases from V and 0 from J; bases not matched to a gene: 11. This CDR3 comprises 15 residues. DNA for the CDR3: TGCAGCGCTGCAGGGGGGACACTCTCTAACTATGGCTACACCTTC. Its translation is CSAAGGTLSNYGYTF.

This CDR3 is CASSLRGNGYGYTF. In nucleotides, the CDR3 is TGTGCCAGCAGTTTGAGGGGGAACGGGTATGGCTACACCTTC. The chain links TRBV28 to TRBJ1-2, with D maybe TRBD1 (6 bases). The germline V and J ends were trimmed by 3 bases and 5 bases, with 13 bases remaining between them. Germline assignment: CDR1 MDHEN and CDR2 SYDVKM. This CDR3 spans 14 amino acids.

This chain uses TRBV9 with TRBJ2-3; D is uncertain. Germline assignment: CDR1 SGDLS and CDR2 YYNGEE. The length of the CDR3 is 14 residues. Trimming took 4 bases from V and 2 from J, leaving 11 bases between them. The CDR3 nucleotides are TGTGCCAGCAGCCTCTCCTCTTCCACAGATACGCAGTATTTT. Its protein is CASSLSSSTDTQYF.

This clone appeared a few times. The CDR3: CASSPRDMDLYGYTF. DNA of the CDR3: TGTGCCAGCTCACCAAGGGACATGGACCTCTATGGCTACACCTTC. The gene calls are TRBV18 and TRBJ1-2; a weak D match, TRBD1 (6 bases). The V end lost 2 bases, the J end lost 4 bases, and 14 bases lay between the germline ends. The CDR3 has 15 residues. Germline V gives CDR1 KGHSH, CDR2 LQKENI.

There are a few counts of this clone. The rearrangement links TRBV6-6 to TRBJ1-4; perhaps TRBD1 as D (6 bases). V was clipped by 0 bases and J by 8 bases, with 7 bases between them. Germline-derived CDR1 and CDR2 are MNHNY and SVGAGI (reference sequence). The CDR3 covers 13 residues. CDR3 residues: CASSYSTGEKLFF. The CDR3 DNA reads as TGTGCCAGCAGTTACTCGACAGGAGAAAAACTGTTTTTT.